The clone carrying this T cell receptor beta chain was seen many times. The antigen is unknown. Diagnosis of hyperthyroidism was new in patients aged 18 to 65, and its duration was under 2 months. Uncontrolled infections, other autoimmune diseases, pregnancy or lactation led to exclusion of patients. This CDR3 contains 14 residues. Trimming took off 4 bases at V and 2 bases at J, with 12 bases between the two ends. From germline, CDR1 is LGHDT and CDR2 YNNKEL (reference sequence). There were TCR beta CDR3 regions amplified from RNA transcripts. Researchers ran a first-round RT-PCR on the TCR CDR3 using the HTBI primer set. TCRdb reprocessed the multiplex PCR reads via MiXCR and lists one record per CDR3 protein. The top ten hold around 15% of the sample, which has around 690,000 distinct CDR3 sequences, 17% seen once. These data come from a study of T cells in Graves' hyperthyroidism and ophthalmopathy.

Study findings and constraints: Ophthalmopathy stood apart from stable hyperthyroidism in a 13 V-J model. Median prediction lead before ophthalmopathy onset was 6.5 months with the model.

The sequence was obtained from a man aged 50-60 years with Graves' hyperthyroidism. Sequences were obtained from blood. This chain uses TRBV3-1 with TRBJ2-7, with D possibly matching TRBD1 (6 bases). CDR3 region: CASSPRGFTYEQYF. The CDR3, as DNA: TGTGCCAGCAGCCCCAGGGGCTTCACCTACGAGCAGTACTTC.